Listed below are T cell receptor beta chains from one sample, sequenced in a study of blood T cell repertoires in COVID-19. Repertoires were generated with immunoSEQ multiplex PCR, while TCRdb's copy carries only in-frame clones and drops some. The table records approximately 210,000 clones, 70% to 90% of them present only once. Specimen: peripheral blood. These receptor sequences come from a man aged 35-49 years with acute or convalescent COVID-19. CDR3s include the opening cysteine and the closing phenylalanine or tryptophan. The D gene is left open where the match is weak. Some rows mark clone size as missing; the rest say once, few, many or name a class of expanded clone.

j_call	clone_size	v_call	d_call	cdr3_nt	cdr3_aa
TRBJ1-2	.	TRBV10-2	.	TGCGCCAGCTCCGAGGTGGGTCCCAACTATGGCTACACCTTC	CASSEVGPNYGYTF
TRBJ2-7	once	TRBV29-1	.	TGCAGCGCCCGGGACTGGTCCTCGGGCGAGCAGTACTTC	CSARDWSSGEQYF
TRBJ2-3	.	TRBV11-2	.	TGTGCCAGCAGCTTAGATAAGAGGGTGGGGGGTGGCACAGATACGCAGTATTTT	CASSLDKRVGGGTDTQYF
TRBJ2-5	.	TRBV5-1	TRBD2	TGCGCCAGCAGCTTCCGCGGCAGCGGGGGAACACAAGAGACCCAGTACTTC	CASSFRGSGGTQETQYF
TRBJ1-2	once	TRBV27	TRBD1	TGTGCCACCACCCAGGGGGGTAGGGCTAACTATGGCTACACCTTC	CATTQGGRANYGYTF
TRBJ2-3	.	TRBV19	TRBD1	TGTGCCAGTAGGACAGGGGCCACAGATACGCAGTATTTT	CASRTGATDTQYF
TRBJ1-4	once	TRBV5-1	.	TGCGCCAGCAGCTTGGGTTCATCAACTAATGAAAAACTGTTTTTT	CASSLGSSTNEKLFF
TRBJ2-5	.	TRBV27	TRBD2	TGTGCCAGCAGTTCTGGGACTAGCGGGATACCCTGGCAAGAGACCCAGTACTTC	CASSSGTSGIPWQETQYF
TRBJ2-1	few	TRBV24-1	.	TGTGCCACCAGCGTAGTATCCGAGACTGACTACAATGAGCAGTTCTTC	CATSVVSETDYNEQFF
TRBJ1-2	.	TRBV2	TRBD1	TGTGCCAGACAGGGGTACGAAGGCTACACCTTC	CARQGYEGYTF
TRBJ2-7	once	TRBV3-1/TRBV3-2	.	TGTGCCAGCAGCAGAGGACAGCTGTTCTCCTACGAGCAGTACTTC	CASSRGQLFSYEQYF
TRBJ1-4	.	TRBV4-3	.	TGCGCCAGCAGCCAAGATTTCACAGAAGCAAATGAAAAACTGTTTTTT	CASSQDFTEANEKLFF
TRBJ2-1	.	TRBV18	TRBD2	TGTGCCAGCTCACCTCTAGCGGGGGTGGGCAAGGACAATGAGCAGTTCTTC	CASSPLAGVGKDNEQFF
TRBJ2-3	.	TRBV2	.	TGTGCCACACTCACAGATACGCAGTATTTT	CATLTDTQYF
TRBJ1-2	.	TRBV9	.	TGTGCCAGCAGCGTAGTTCAACAGGGCGCAAACTATGGCTACACCTTC	CASSVVQQGANYGYTF
TRBJ1-4	.	TRBV4-2	.	TGTGCCAGCAGCCAGACCAAGGGGCTTGGGGAAAAACTGTTTTTT	CASSQTKGLGEKLFF